This is a list of T cell receptor beta chains from one sample in a study of cytomegalovirus exposure and HLA in healthy donors. Some clones are missing from TCRdb's copy, which holds only in-frame ones; the method was immunoSEQ multiplex PCR. The table includes 90,000 or so clones, about 78% detected once. The sequenced sample was PBMCs. These receptors all stem from a woman aged 40 to 49 in good health and CMV-seronegative. Each CDR3 is given with its conserved first and last residue. A D gene is named only where the DNA matches it firmly. The size field is filled for only some rows; it gives once, few, many or a size class.

J | length | size | D | V | DNA | CDR3
TRBJ1-5 | 15 | once | . | TRBV6-5 | TGTGCCAGCAGTCCCGGGGGGATGGGGAATCAGCCCCAGCATTTT | CASSPGGMGNQPQHF
TRBJ1-3 | 12 | . | TRBD1 | TRBV27 | TGTGCCAGCAGGACAGGGGAGGACACCATATATTTT | CASRTGEDTIYF
TRBJ1-2 | 14 | . | . | TRBV29-1 | TGCAGCGTTGATTCGGCAGGCGCCCGGTGGGGCTACACCTTC | CSVDSAGARWGYTF
TRBJ1-2 | 16 | . | . | TRBV11-2 | TGTGCCAGCAGCTTAATTAGGGGGTCCCCTACCTATGGCTACACCTTC | CASSLIRGSPTYGYTF
TRBJ1-6 | 20 | . | TRBD1 | TRBV27 | TGTGCCAGCAGTTGGGGCCATTCATCAGGGGGCGCACCCTATAATTCACCCCTCCACTTT | CASSWGHSSGGAPYNSPLHF
TRBJ2-7 | 16 | . | TRBD1 | TRBV5-8 | TGTGCCAGCAGCTCCCCGAGGACAGGCAATCTTTACGAGCAGTACTTC | CASSSPRTGNLYEQYF
TRBJ1-3 | 13 | . | . | TRBV7-9 | TGTGCCAGCAGCACAAGCGACGGAAACACCATATATTTT | CASSTSDGNTIYF
TRBJ1-6 | 15 | . | TRBD1 | TRBV6-5 | TGTGCCAGCAGTTACTCAGGGACAGGGAATTCACCCCTCCACTTT | CASSYSGTGNSPLHF
TRBJ2-3 | 13 | . | TRBD2 | TRBV7-9 | TGTGCCAGCAGCCGGACTAGAGGAGATACGCAGTATTTT | CASSRTRGDTQYF
TRBJ2-5 | 14 | . | TRBD1 | TRBV29-1 | TGCAGCGTCGCCGGACAGGGGGCGGCAGAGACCCAGTACTTC | CSVAGQGAAETQYF
TRBJ1-5 | 12 | . | . | TRBV27 | TGTGCCAGCAGTTCAGGGCGTCAGCCCCAGCATTTT | CASSSGRQPQHF
TRBJ2-3 | 18 | . | TRBD2 | TRBV5-1 | TGCGCCAGCAGTATCGGGGTCAGCGGGAGGGCTAGCACAGATACGCAGTATTTT | CASSIGVSGRASTDTQYF
TRBJ1-2 | 15 | . | TRBD1 | TRBV19 | TGTGCCAGTAGTATCGGGGGGACAGGGTCGTATGGCTACACCTTC | CASSIGGTGSYGYTF
TRBJ2-1 | 14 | . | TRBD1 | TRBV19 | TGTGCCAGTAGTCGACAGGGGATGGGATGGGAGCAGTTCTTC | CASSRQGMGWEQFF
TRBJ2-1 | 12 | . | . | TRBV6-5 | TGTGCCAGCACCCTAGACGGGACAGAGCAGTTCTTC | CASTLDGTEQFF
TRBJ2-5 | 13 | . | . | TRBV27 | TGTGCCAGCAGTTCTATCTGGTGGGAGACCCAGTACTTC | CASSSIWWETQYF
TRBJ2-7 | 13 | once | . | TRBV28 | TGTGCCAGCAGTCTACTAACGTCCTACGAGCAGTACTTC | CASSLLTSYEQYF
TRBJ2-5 | 13 | . | TRBD1 | TRBV11-2 | TGTGCCAGCAGCTTACAGGGGGTAGAGACCCAGTACTTC | CASSLQGVETQYF
TRBJ1-6 | 13 | . | . | TRBV30 | TGTGCCTATCAGACAGGAGGCAATTCACCCCTCCACTTT | CAYQTGGNSPLHF
TRBJ2-1 | 19 | . | . | TRBV7-2 | TGTGCCAGCAGCTTAGCTTCCAGGGCCCGGGCAACCTCCTACAATGAGCAGTTCTTC | CASSLASRARATSYNEQFF